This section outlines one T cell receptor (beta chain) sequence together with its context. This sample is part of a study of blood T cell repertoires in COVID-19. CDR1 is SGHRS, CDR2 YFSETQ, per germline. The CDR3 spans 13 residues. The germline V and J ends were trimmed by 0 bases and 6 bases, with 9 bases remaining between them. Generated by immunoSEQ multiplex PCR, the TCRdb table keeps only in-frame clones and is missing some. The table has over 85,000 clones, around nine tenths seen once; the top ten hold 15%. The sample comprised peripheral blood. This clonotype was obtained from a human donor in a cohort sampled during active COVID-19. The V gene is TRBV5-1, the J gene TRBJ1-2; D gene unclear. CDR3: CASSLEEVNGYTF. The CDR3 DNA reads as TGCGCCAGCAGCTTGGAAGAGGTGAATGGCTACACCTTC.